Following are 22 T cell receptor beta chains from one sample sequenced in a study of tumor and adjacent non-tumor tissue in lung cancer. RNA was extracted from bulk tissue without any cell sorting. TCRbeta libraries were built with three rounds of nested PCR, modified from ARM-PCR. From the multiplex PCR reads, TCRdb called clonotypes with MiXCR, one entry per CDR3 protein. The data show roughly 220,000 distinct CDR3 sequences, with 71% seen just once and under 30% held by the top ten. Input material: lung tumor tissue. These receptors were collected from a man aged 60 to 69 with non-small cell lung cancer.

This chain links TRBV20-1 with TRBJ2-1; 9 nucleotides match TRBD1. This CDR3 comprises 17 residues. V shed 0 bases, J shed 13 bases, and the junction held 19 bases outside the gene matches. Germline assignment: CDR1 DFQATT and CDR2 SNEGSKA (reference sequence). The CDR3 loop reads CSAREQGQGTLTGEQFF. For the CDR3, the DNA is TGCAGTGCTAGAGAACAGGGACAGGGTACTTTGACGGGTGAACAGTTCTTC.

The rearrangement uses TRBV6-5 and TRBJ2-5, with TRBD1 as a possible D gene (6 bases). In germline, CDR1 is MNHEY, CDR2 SVGAGI. CDR3 length: 14 residues. The V end lost 5 bases, the J end lost 11 bases, and 21 bases lay between the germline ends. CDR3 in amino acids: CASSDTGTMGTQYF. The CDR3 DNA is TGTGCCAGCAGTGATACCGGGACCATGGGGACACAGTACTTC.

The chain has TRBV11-3 and TRBJ2-2; 8 nucleotides agree with TRBD1. The germline CDR1 and CDR2 sequences are SGHNT and YENEEA. J was trimmed by 4 bases and V by 4 bases; bases with no gene match: 5. The CDR3 is 15 residues long. The CDR3 nucleotides read TGTGCCAGCAGCTCACAGGGGGTAGGCACCGGGGAGCTGTTTTTT. Protein sequence: CASSSQGVGTGELFF.

On this clonotype itself: This may come from a read error, since a much larger clone is one base off. This chain uses TRBV20-1 with TRBJ1-2; D unclear. Germline assignment: CDR1 DFQATT and CDR2 SNEGSKA (reference sequence). The CDR3 spans 15 residues. V was cut by 0 bases and J by 8 bases, with 19 bases left in between. CDR3 in amino acids: CSARDPGTDGLGYTF. CDR3 coding DNA: TGCAGTGCTAGAGACCCAGGAACAGATGGCCTGGGCTACACCTTC.

The chain has TRBV20-1 and TRBJ2-1; D unclear. The V gene lost 0 bases and the J gene lost 9 bases, with 18 bases spanning the gap. Germline V gene data show CDR1 as DFQATT and CDR2 as SNEGSKA (reference sequence). The CDR3 is 15 residues long. CDR3 DNA sequence: TGCAGTGCTAGAGATAGGACGGAATTGCACCGTGAGCAGTTCTTC. As protein: CSARDRTELHREQFF.

With respect to this clonotype: Possible read error: a much larger clone is one base away. The conserved final phenylalanine or tryptophan is absent from the CDR3, which likely points to a read error. This chain connects TRBV20-1 to TRBJ1-1, with 8 positions matching TRBD1. This CDR3 is 16 amino acids long. Germline V CDR1 and CDR2: DFQATT, SNEGSKA (reference sequence). The V segment lost 5 bases and the J segment 2 bases; nucleotides outside the gene matches: 13. The CDR3 DNA reads as TGCAGTGCTCCAAGGGCTGGACAGGGACCAAACACTGAAGCTTTCGTT. Translating gives CSAPRAGQGPNTEAFV.

With respect to this clonotype: A much larger clone differs by one base, so this may be a read error. The J gene is TRBJ1-1, the V gene TRBV20-1, with a weak D call TRBD1 (5 bases). The germline V gene has CDR1 DFQATT and CDR2 SNEGSKA (reference sequence). V was shortened by 4 bases and J by 4 bases, with 13 bases between the two germline ends. The CDR3 spans 13 residues. The CDR3 region is CSATSRESTEAFF. The CDR3 coding sequence is TGCAGTGCTACGTCCAGGGAGTCCACTGAAGCTTTCTTT.

This sequence joins TRBV6-5 and TRBJ2-1; D is unclear. V was trimmed by 7 bases and J by 5 bases, leaving 12 bases between them. The CDR3 spans 13 residues. The germline gives CDR1 MNHEY, CDR2 SVGAGI. CDR3 sequence: CASNRVENNEQFF. The CDR3 DNA reads TGTGCCAGCAATCGTGTAGAGAACAATGAGCAGTTCTTC.

For this clonotype: An end of the junction does not agree with germline; a read error may underlie this. The chain links TRBV12-3 or TRBV12-4 to TRBJ2-5, with D perhaps matching TRBD1 or TRBD2 (5 bases each). The CDR3 sequence is 17 residues long. The CDR3 coding sequence is TGTGCCAGCAGTTTTCGACAGTTGAGGGGCGACGCAGAGACCCAGTACTTT. This translates into CASSFRQLRGDAETQYF.

As to this clonotype: A much larger clone lies a single base off, so this may be a read error. This chain links TRBV29-1 with TRBJ1-2; no clear D. The CDR3 spans 11 residues. CDR1 and CDR2 from the germline V gene are SQVTM and ANQGSEA. CDR3 sequence (DNA): TGCAGCGTTGAATCAAGCTATTGCTACACCTTC. Translation gives CSVESSYCYTF. The variable domain in full, completed from reference TRBV29-1 and TRBJ1-2, reads SAVISQKPSRDICQRGTSLTIQCQVDSQVTMMFWYRQQPGQSLTLIATANQGSEATYESGFVIDKFPISRPNLTFSTLTVSNMSPEDSSIYLCSVESSYCYTFGSGTRLTVV.

This clonotype was recorded only once. Relative to the germline gene, one junction end is altered; a read error may explain this. The CDR3: CSTRSASGSYEQYF. The CDR3 DNA reads TGCAGTACTAGGTCGGCTAGCGGGAGTTACGAGCAGTACTTC. The rearrangement uses TRBV20-1 and TRBJ2-7, with TRBD2 matching 10 bases. The length of the CDR3 is 14 residues. Germline assignment: CDR1 DFQATT and CDR2 SNEGSKA (reference sequence).

Turning to this clonotype: The final CDR3 position lacks the conserved phenylalanine or tryptophan, pointing to a likely read error. The chain combines TRBV4-2 with TRBJ2-5; D perhaps matches TRBD1 (6 bases). This CDR3 is built from 13 residues. Trimming shortened V by 4 bases and J by 2 bases, and 8 bases separated the two germline ends. Per the germline V gene, CDR1 is LGHNA and CDR2 is YNFKEQ. The CDR3 DNA follows: TGTGCCAGCAGCCTACAGGGTCAAGAGACCCAGTACATC. Protein product: CASSLQGQETQYI.

Worth noting for this clonotype: The missing conserved phenylalanine or tryptophan at the end of this CDR3 makes a read error likely. The J gene is TRBJ2-1, the V gene TRBV30; D unresolved. The CDR3 is 11 residues long. Germline V lookup: CDR1 GTSNPN, CDR2 SVGIG (reference sequence). V lost 2 bases and J lost 6, with 5 bases in between. In nucleotides, the CDR3 is TGTGCCTGGAGTCTCAGCAATGAGCAGTTCATC. This encodes CAWSLSNEQFI.

This clonotype was seen at least ten times. The chain couples TRBV6-2 or TRBV6-3 to TRBJ2-3; D remains unclear. This CDR3 region has 13 residues. Trimming left V 2 bases short and J 4 bases short, with 7 bases between. The germline V gene has CDR1 MNHEY and CDR2 SVGEGT. In DNA form, the CDR3 reads TGTGCCAGCAGTTACAGGTTCGCAGATACGCAGTATTTT. This codes for CASSYRFADTQYF.

The chain combines TRBV29-1 with TRBJ1-2; D might be TRBD1 (6 bases). The V end lost 6 bases, the J end lost 6 bases, and 17 bases lay between the germline ends. Germline CDR1 SQVTM, CDR2 ANQGSEA. This CDR3 is built from 13 residues. DNA of the CDR3: TGCAGCGTCCGCGGGGGCGGTGAACATGGCTACACCTTC. Residues: CSVRGGGEHGYTF.

This clonotype was seen a few times. The chain links TRBV11-2 to TRBJ1-1; D is uncertain. V dropped 1 base and J dropped 0 bases, with 15 bases sitting between them. The CDR3 loop spans 17 amino acids. Looked up from germline, CDR1 is SGHAT and CDR2 is FQNNGV. The CDR3 loop reads CASSLGGPKGMNTEAFF. The CDR3 coding sequence is TGTGCCAGCAGCTTAGGCGGGCCCAAAGGTATGAACACTGAAGCTTTCTTT.

This clonotype was seen more than once but under ten times. An end of the junction does not agree with germline; a read error may underlie this. The rearrangement links TRBV5-1 to TRBJ2-7, with a possible D match to TRBD1 (6 bases). There are 16 residues in the CDR3. Per germline, CDR1 SGHRS and CDR2 YFSETQ. The CDR3 DNA reads TGCGCCAGCAGCTTGTCGGGACAACTAGTCTCCTATGAGCAGTACTTC. It yields the protein CASSLSGQLVSYEQYF. Complete variable domain (other parts from reference TRBV5-1 and TRBJ2-7): KAGVTQTPRYLIKTRGQQVTLSCSPISGHRSVSWYQQTPGQGLQFLFEYFSETQRNKGNFPGRFSGRQFSNSRSEMNVSTLELGDSALYLCASSLSGQLVSYEQYFGPGTRLTVT.

V and J are TRBV6-6 and TRBJ2-7; D perhaps matches TRBD1 (6 bases). Germline V gives CDR1 MNHNY, CDR2 SVGAGI (reference sequence). Between the trimmed V and J ends, which lost 4 bases and 5 bases, there was a span of 15 bases. The CDR3 spans 14 residues. CDR3 nucleotide sequence: TGTGCCAGCAGTTCTAGGGGGACCATTGACGAGCAGTACTTC. Amino acid sequence: CASSSRGTIDEQYF.

V usage is TRBV6-1 and J usage is TRBJ2-4; D remains ambiguous. Germline V gene data show CDR1 as MNHNS and CDR2 as SASEGT. The germline V and J ends were trimmed by 4 bases and 4 bases, with 17 bases remaining between them. The CDR3 consists of 16 residues. The CDR3 spells CASSAPQAQPKNIQYF. CDR3 nucleotide sequence: TGTGCCAGCAGTGCCCCGCAGGCCCAACCAAAAAACATTCAGTACTTC.

Concerning this clonotype: Since the CDR3 does not end with the conserved phenylalanine or tryptophan, this likely comes from a read error. The chain combines TRBV20-1 with TRBJ2-3, with TRBD2 matching 9 bases. The J segment lost 11 bases and the V segment lost 5 bases, leaving 20 bases of the junction unmatched. The CDR3 extends over 16 amino acids. Germline-derived CDR1 and CDR2 are DFQATT and SNEGSKA (reference sequence). The CDR3, as DNA: TGCAGTGCTGCGAACCCTAGCGGGGTGGGGGTTGTAGGGCAGTATATT. It encodes CSAANPSGVGVVGQYI.

V usage is TRBV5-5 and J usage is TRBJ1-2, with D unclear. Trimming cost V 0 bases and J 0 bases, with 12 bases left between them. The germline CDR1 and CDR2 sequences are SGHKS and YYEKEE (reference sequence). This CDR3 has 16 amino acids. CDR3 DNA: TGTGCCAGCAGCTTGGAAATCCTGACGGCTAACTATGGCTACACCTTC. Its protein is CASSLEILTANYGYTF.

A note on this clonotype: Since a much larger clone is just one base distant, this may be a read error. The chain is built from TRBV6-5 and TRBJ1-1; D remains unclear. The CDR3 runs to 14 residues. Germline CDR1 reads MNHEY; CDR2 reads SVGAGI. CDR3 residues: CASSYSTRNSEAFF. CDR3 in DNA: TGTGCCAGCAGTTACTCTACGAGGAACTCTGAAGCTTTCTTT.